This T cell receptor beta chain comes out of a study of blood T cell repertoires in COVID-19. Using immunoSEQ multiplex PCR, the repertoire was profiled, and TCRdb retains in-frame clones only, with some absent. This sample has over 100,000 clones, with roughly 88% found just once. V dropped 3 bases and J dropped 2 bases, with 10 bases sitting between them. Germline CDR1 SGHTA, CDR2 FQGNSA. The CDR3 is made up of 14 amino acids. This clonotype was obtained from a middle-aged man with acute or convalescent COVID-19. V gene TRBV7-2 combines with J gene TRBJ1-2; D gene uncertain. The material sequenced was peripheral blood. The CDR3 here is CASSLGRVNYGYTF. The CDR3 DNA reads TGTGCCAGCAGCTTGGGCAGAGTAAACTATGGCTACACCTTC.